This T cell receptor (beta chain) was obtained from a study of blood T cell repertoires in COVID-19 (dated by TCRdb to 2020 to 2021). Study-wide context: Samples covering the acute and convalescent phases of COVID-19 were provided by collaborators in the United States, Italy and Spain. Deeply sampled blood TCRbeta repertoires from subjects exposed to, actively infected with, or recovered from COVID-19 were included in the dataset. Samples came from the ongoing ImmuneRACE study (first 160 participants) plus 1,254 subjects from 6 global collaborators. The material from the prospective study consisted of cDNA or gDNA derived from T cells, B-cell-depleted T cells, or PBMCs. Where available, HLA class I and class II types were taken from metadata supplied by the sample provider and were not determined by assay-based typing. Nearly every sample came with metadata listing a de-identified subject ID, COVID-19 status, age in years and sex. A freely available public database, intended as a resource for researchers studying the immune response to SARS-CoV-2, is where the repertoires were released.

The study at large found these results: The amount of clinical and demographic metadata varied by source and participant and was provided uncurated.

Germline trimming amounts to 5 bases on V and 8 bases on J, with 16 as the count of junction bases outside the gene matches. The CDR3 starts with the cysteine, ends with the phenylalanine, and has 17 residues. The only DNA kept is the CDR3, 51 bases in frame from the first base. According to the germline V gene (reference sequence), CDR1 reads SEHNR and CDR2 reads FQNEAQ. TCRbeta CDR3 regions were amplified from genomic DNA using the immunoSEQ Assay, a bias-controlled multiplex PCR. In the source study's methods: The number of nucleated cells in each sample was estimated by amplification of reference gene primers within the assay. Sequence reads were collapsed and filtered to measure the absolute abundance of every unique TCRbeta CDR3 rearrangement. For each sample, productive Simpson clonality was calculated by taking the square root of Simpson's diversity index across productive rearrangements. TCRdb re-hosts the immuneACCESS table, in-frame sequences only. Its copies lack some clones; in the studies checked, an unresolved V gene accounts for under half of them, and the cause for the rest is not known. V, J and clone size reflect that table, while D and trimming were determined from the DNA. This sample holds about 140,000 clones; over 80% were observed only once. The ten top clones hold around 11% of the sample.

In the prospective study, participants were about 18 to 95 years old, resided in 20 to 30 geographic areas of the United States, and were enrolled through a virtual design. Cohort assignment in the prospective study relied on participant-reported clinical history from a screening survey and a study questionnaire. ImmuneRACE Cohort 3 recovered participants were defined by two consecutive negative NP/OP PCR tests, healthcare professional clearance, or symptom resolution. In the prospective study, whole blood, serum and a nasopharyngeal or oropharyngeal swab were collected from each participant by mobile phlebotomists. Over an approximately 2-month period, participants in the prospective study had the option of providing additional blood draws and questionnaires. Prospective study blood samples were shipped either frozen or at room temperature before DNA extraction. Turning to this clone: The specificity of this receptor is unknown. Per-base qualities were not stored, and no clone one base away is much larger.

The receptor was derived from a man in his sixties who had recovered from COVID-19. The sample was PBMCs or T cells enriched from blood (not recorded which). The rearranged segments are TRBV7-9 and TRBJ2-1; 9 of the junction bases match TRBD2. In nucleotide form, the sequence is TGTGCCAGCAGCCATTCCAAGCGGGAGGTTCCTAGGGATGAGCAGTTCTTC. It specifies CASSHSKREVPRDEQFF.